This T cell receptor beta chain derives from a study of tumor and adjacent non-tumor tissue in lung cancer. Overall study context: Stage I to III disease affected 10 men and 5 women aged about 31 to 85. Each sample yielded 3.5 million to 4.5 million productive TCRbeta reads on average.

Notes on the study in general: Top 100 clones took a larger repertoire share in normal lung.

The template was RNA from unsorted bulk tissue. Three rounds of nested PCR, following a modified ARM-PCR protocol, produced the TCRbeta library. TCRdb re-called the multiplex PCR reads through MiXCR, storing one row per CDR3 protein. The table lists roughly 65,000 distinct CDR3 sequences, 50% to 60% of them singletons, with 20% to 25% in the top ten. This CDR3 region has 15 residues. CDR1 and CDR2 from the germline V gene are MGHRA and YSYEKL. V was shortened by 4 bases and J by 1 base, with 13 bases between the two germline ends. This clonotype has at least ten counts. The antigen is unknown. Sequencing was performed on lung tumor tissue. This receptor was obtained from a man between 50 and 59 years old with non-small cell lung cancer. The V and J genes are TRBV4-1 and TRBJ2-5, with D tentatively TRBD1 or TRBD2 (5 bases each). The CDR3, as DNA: TGCGCCAGCAGCCCTCTAGAGGGACCCCAAGAGACCCAGTACTTC. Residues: CASSPLEGPQETQYF.